A selection of T cell receptor beta chains follows, all from one sample in a study of vaccination effects on CD4 cells after COVID-19. Using immunoSEQ multiplex PCR, the repertoire was profiled, and TCRdb retains in-frame clones only, with some absent. The sample lists about 51,000 clones; around 76% were seen once. Their antigen targets remain unknown. The sequencing here drew on CD4+ T cells from PBMCs cultured without peptide, taken before COVID-19 vaccination. Receptors originate from a human donor who had a prior SARS-CoV-2 infection. Each CDR3 is given with its conserved first and last residue. D genes are given only for firm matches. Size is omitted from some rows. Given values are once, few, many or a class for expanded clones.

CDR3nt,CDR3aa,j_gene,d_gene,v_gene,abundance
TGTGCCAGCAGCCTTTGGAGCCAAGAGACCCAGTACTTC,CASSLWSQETQYF,TRBJ2-5,-,TRBV5-6,once
TGTGCCAGCAGAAGAGACGTTCTCGAGACCCAGTACTTC,CASRRDVLETQYF,TRBJ2-5,-,TRBV6-5,-
TGTGCCAGCAGCCCCGATCCGGGCAACCCGTTCTTC,CASSPDPGNPFF,TRBJ2-1,-,TRBV2,-
TGTGCCAGCAGCCAAGACCAGTACGAGCAGTACTTC,CASSQDQYEQYF,TRBJ2-7,-,TRBV3-1/TRBV3-2,few
TGTGCCACCAGTGATTTGCGGACTAGCGGGAGCCGGAGCGAGCAGTTCTTC,CATSDLRTSGSRSEQFF,TRBJ2-1,TRBD2,TRBV24-1,-
TGTGCCAGTACCAAACTCAGCTGGGTGACTAGCGGGAGTCCGAATGAGCAGTTCTTC,CASTKLSWVTSGSPNEQFF,TRBJ2-1,TRBD2,TRBV19,-
TGTGCCAGCAGATTTTGGCGGTTACAAGAGACCCAGTACTTC,CASRFWRLQETQYF,TRBJ2-5,-,TRBV3-1/TRBV3-2,-
TGTGCCAGCAGTGAAATAGTTCGGGGGGCCTCCTACGAGCAGTACTTC,CASSEIVRGASYEQYF,TRBJ2-7,-,TRBV6-1,-
TGCGCCAGCAGCTTGCGCTGGGACACCGGGGAGCTGTTTTTT,CASSLRWDTGELFF,TRBJ2-2,-,TRBV5-1,-
TGCGCCAGCTCTAAAGACTGGGGCGGGACGAGGAACACCATATATTTT,CASSKDWGGTRNTIYF,TRBJ1-3,-,TRBV5-1,-
TGTGCCAGCAGCTTTTATCAGGGGAGGGGGGGCGAGCAGTACTTC,CASSFYQGRGGEQYF,TRBJ2-7,-,TRBV7-2,-
TGTGCCAGCAGTCGCACTCCCACAGGGGACTTTGAAGCTTTCTTT,CASSRTPTGDFEAFF,TRBJ1-1,TRBD1,TRBV6-2/TRBV6-3,few
TGTGCCATCAGTGTGGACGTTTACAATCAGCCCCAGCATTTT,CAISVDVYNQPQHF,TRBJ1-5,-,TRBV10-3,-
TGTGCTAGTGGAGGGACTAGCGGGAGGGGTAGACAAGAGACCCAGTACTTC,CASGGTSGRGRQETQYF,TRBJ2-5,TRBD2,TRBV12-5,-
TGTGCCAGCAGCCTACTAGCGGGGGGGTACAATGAGCAGTTCTTC,CASSLLAGGYNEQFF,TRBJ2-1,TRBD2,TRBV7-3,once
TGTGCCAGCAGTACTACCGGGGGAGACAATGAGCAGTTCTTC,CASSTTGGDNEQFF,TRBJ2-1,-,TRBV6-5,-
TGCGCCAGCAGCCGAGCGGACCCCCAGTCTTGGGCCTACGAGCAGTACTTC,CASSRADPQSWAYEQYF,TRBJ2-7,-,TRBV23-1,few
TGTGCCAGCACTGGGGGGGAGAACTATGGCTACACCTTC,CASTGGENYGYTF,TRBJ1-2,-,TRBV28,-
TGTGCCAGCAGTGAAAGAGCGGGGGGGCTCAAAAACATTCAGTACTTC,CASSERAGGLKNIQYF,TRBJ2-4,TRBD2,TRBV6-1,-
TGTGCCAGCAGCCGGGACAGGGATAATTCACCCCTCCACTTT,CASSRDRDNSPLHF,TRBJ1-6,TRBD1,TRBV5-8,-